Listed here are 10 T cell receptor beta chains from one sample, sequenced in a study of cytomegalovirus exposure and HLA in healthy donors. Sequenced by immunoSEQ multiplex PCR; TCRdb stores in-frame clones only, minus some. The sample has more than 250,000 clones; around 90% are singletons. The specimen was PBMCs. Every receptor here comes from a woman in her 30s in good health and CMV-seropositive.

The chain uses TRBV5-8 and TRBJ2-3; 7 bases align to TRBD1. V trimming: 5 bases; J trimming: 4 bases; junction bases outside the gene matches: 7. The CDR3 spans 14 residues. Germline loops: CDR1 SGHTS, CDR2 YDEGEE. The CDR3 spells CASSTQGMADTQYF. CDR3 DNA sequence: TGTGCCAGCAGTACACAGGGGATGGCAGATACGCAGTATTTT.

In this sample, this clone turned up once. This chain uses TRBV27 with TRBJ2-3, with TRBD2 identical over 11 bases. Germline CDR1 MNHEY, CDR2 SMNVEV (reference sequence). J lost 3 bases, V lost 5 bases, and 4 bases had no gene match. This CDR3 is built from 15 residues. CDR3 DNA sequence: TGTGCCAGCAGTCGGACTAGCGGGTTAACAGATACGCAGTATTTT. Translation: CASSRTSGLTDTQYF.

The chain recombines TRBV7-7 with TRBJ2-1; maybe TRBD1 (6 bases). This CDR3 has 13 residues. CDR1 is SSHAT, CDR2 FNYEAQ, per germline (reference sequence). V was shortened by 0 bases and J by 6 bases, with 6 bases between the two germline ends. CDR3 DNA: TGTGCCAGCAGCTTAGCCAGGGGCAATGAGCAGTTCTTC. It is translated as CASSLARGNEQFF. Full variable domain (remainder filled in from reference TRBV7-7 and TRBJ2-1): GAGVSQSPRYKVTKRGQDVTLRCDPISSHATLYWYQQALGQGPEFLTYFNYEAQPDKSGLPSDRFSAERPEGSISTLTIQRTEQRDSAMYRCASSLARGNEQFFGPGTRLTVL.

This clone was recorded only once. CDR3 protein: CATSRVGELFF. The DNA of the CDR3 is TGTGCCACCAGCAGAGTCGGGGAGCTGTTTTTT. The genes are TRBV15 and TRBJ2-2; unclear D gene. The CDR3 is 11 amino acids. V was clipped by 1 base and J by 7 bases, with 1 base between them. Germline CDR1 and CDR2: LNHNV and YYDKDF (reference sequence).

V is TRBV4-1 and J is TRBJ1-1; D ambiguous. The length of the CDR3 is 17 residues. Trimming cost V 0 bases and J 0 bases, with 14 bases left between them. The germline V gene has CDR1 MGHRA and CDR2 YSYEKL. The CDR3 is CASSQEQRVPLNTEAFF. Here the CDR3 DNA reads TGCGCCAGCAGCCAAGAACAGAGGGTCCCATTGAACACTGAAGCTTTCTTT.

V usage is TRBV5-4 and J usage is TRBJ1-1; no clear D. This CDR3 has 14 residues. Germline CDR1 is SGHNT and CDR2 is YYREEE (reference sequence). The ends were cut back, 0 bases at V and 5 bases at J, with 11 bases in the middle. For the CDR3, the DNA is TGTGCCAGCAGCTTGGCCGGGGTGTTGACTGAAGCTTTCTTT. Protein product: CASSLAGVLTEAFF.

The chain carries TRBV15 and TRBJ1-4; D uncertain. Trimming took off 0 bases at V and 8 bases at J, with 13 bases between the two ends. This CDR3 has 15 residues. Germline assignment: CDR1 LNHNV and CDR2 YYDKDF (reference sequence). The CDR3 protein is CATSRDGRKGEKLFF. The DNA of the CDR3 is TGTGCCACCAGCAGAGATGGGAGGAAAGGGGAAAAACTGTTTTTT.

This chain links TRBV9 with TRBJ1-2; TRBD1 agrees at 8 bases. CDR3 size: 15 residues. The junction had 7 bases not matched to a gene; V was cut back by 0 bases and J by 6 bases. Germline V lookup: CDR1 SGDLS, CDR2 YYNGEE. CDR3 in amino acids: CASSVGAGGADGYTF. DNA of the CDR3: TGTGCCAGCAGCGTAGGGGCAGGGGGCGCAGATGGCTACACCTTC.

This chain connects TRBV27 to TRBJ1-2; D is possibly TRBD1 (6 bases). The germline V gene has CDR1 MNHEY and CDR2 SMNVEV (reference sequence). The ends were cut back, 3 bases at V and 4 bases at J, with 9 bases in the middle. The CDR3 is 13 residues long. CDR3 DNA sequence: TGTGCCAGCAGTTTTTCAGGGGCCTATGGCTACACCTTC. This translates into CASSFSGAYGYTF.

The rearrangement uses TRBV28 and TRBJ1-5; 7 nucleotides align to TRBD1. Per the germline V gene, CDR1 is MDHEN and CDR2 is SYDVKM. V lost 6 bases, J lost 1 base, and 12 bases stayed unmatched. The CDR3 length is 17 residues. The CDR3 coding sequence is TGTGCCAGCAGGGATAACAGGGGTACCTCGAGCAATCAGCCCCAGCATTTT. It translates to CASRDNRGTSSNQPQHF.